This T cell receptor (beta chain) was sequenced for a study of blood T cell repertoires in COVID-19. Study at large: Samples taken during acute and convalescent COVID-19 were collected in the United States, Italy and Spain. Sample material is recorded as cDNA or gDNA derived from T cells, B-cell-depleted T cells, or PBMCs.

V was clipped by 6 bases and J by 2 bases; unmatched bases: 12. Germline V CDR1 and CDR2: SNHLY, FYNNEI. The CDR3 has 16 amino acids. Study processing details: Estimation of nucleated cell counts was performed using reference gene primer amplification. Clones were read by immunoSEQ multiplex PCR, and TCRdb kept only the in-frame ones, dropping some. V, J and clone size are taken as reported in that table, and D and trimming were inferred from the DNA itself. There are some 200,000 clones in the sample; just under 85% occur only once, and 7.6% lies in the top ten. The chain carries TRBV2 and TRBJ2-7; TRBD2 agrees at 8 bases. The material sequenced was peripheral blood. The source is a woman aged 45-59 years with active or convalescent COVID-19. The DNA for the CDR3 is TGTGCCAGCAGGCAGGCGGGCACTAGCGGAGCCTACGAGCAGTACTTC. This gives the protein CASRQAGTSGAYEQYF.